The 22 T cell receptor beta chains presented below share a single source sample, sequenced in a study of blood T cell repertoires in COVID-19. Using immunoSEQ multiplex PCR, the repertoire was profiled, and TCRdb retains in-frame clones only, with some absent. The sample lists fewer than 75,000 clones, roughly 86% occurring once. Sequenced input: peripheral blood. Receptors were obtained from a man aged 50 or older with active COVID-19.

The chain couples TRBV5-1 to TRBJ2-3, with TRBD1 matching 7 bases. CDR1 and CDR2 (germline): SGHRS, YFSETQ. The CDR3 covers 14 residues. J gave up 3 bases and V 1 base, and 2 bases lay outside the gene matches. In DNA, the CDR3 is TGCGCCAGCAGCTTGTCCAGGGGGACAGATACGCAGTATTTT. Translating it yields CASSLSRGTDTQYF.

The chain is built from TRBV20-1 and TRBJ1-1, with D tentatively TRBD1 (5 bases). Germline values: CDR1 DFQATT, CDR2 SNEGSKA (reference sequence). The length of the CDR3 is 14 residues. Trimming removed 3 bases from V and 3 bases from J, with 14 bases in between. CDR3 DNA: TGCAGTGCTAGTTATGGCGGGACGGACACTGAAGCTTTCTTT. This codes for CSASYGGTDTEAFF.

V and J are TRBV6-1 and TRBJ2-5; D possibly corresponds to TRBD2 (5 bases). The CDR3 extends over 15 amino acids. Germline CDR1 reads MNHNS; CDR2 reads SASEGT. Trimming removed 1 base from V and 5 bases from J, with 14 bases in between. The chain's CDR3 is CASSEGLGVMETQYF. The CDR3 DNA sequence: TGTGCCAGCAGTGAAGGGCTCGGGGTAATGGAGACCCAGTACTTC.

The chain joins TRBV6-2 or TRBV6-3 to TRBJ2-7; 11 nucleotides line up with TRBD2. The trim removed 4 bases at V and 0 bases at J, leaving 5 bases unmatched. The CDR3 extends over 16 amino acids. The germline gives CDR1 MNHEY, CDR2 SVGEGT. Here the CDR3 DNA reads TGTGCCAGCAGTTCCAGACTAGCGGGGAGCTCCTACGAGCAGTACTTC. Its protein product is CASSSRLAGSSYEQYF.

The CDR3 sequence: CASSTTGSEETQYF. Here the CDR3 DNA reads TGTGCCAGCAGCACGACAGGGTCGGAAGAGACCCAGTACTTC. The V call is TRBV3-1 (or the pseudogene TRBV3-2), the J call TRBJ2-5; 7 bases are a match to TRBD1. Germline V gene sequence: CDR1 LGHDT, CDR2 YNNKEL (reference sequence). The CDR3 totals 14 residues. V was clipped by 5 bases and J by 3 bases; unmatched bases: 6.

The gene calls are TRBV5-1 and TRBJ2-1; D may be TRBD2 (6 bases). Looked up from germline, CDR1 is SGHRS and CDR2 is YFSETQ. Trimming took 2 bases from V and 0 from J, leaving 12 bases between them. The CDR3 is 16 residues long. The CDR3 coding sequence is TGCGCCAGCAGCTTAGGAGGGTTACACTCCTACAATGAGCAGTTCTTC. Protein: CASSLGGLHSYNEQFF.

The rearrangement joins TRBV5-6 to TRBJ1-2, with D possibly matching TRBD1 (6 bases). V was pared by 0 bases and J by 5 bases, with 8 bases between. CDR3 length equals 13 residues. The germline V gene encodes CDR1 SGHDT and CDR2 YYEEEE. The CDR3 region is CASSLGTAYGYTF. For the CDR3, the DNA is TGTGCCAGCAGCTTGGGGACAGCTTATGGCTACACCTTC.

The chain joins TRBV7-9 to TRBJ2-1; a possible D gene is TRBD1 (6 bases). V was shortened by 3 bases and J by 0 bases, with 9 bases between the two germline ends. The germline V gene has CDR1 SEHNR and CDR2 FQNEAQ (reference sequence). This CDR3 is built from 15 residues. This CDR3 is CASSLGASSYNEQFF. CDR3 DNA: TGTGCCAGCAGCTTGGGGGCTTCCTCCTACAATGAGCAGTTCTTC.

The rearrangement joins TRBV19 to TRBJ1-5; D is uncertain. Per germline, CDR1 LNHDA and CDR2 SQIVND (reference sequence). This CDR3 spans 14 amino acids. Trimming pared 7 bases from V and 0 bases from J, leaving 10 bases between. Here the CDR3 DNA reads TGTGCCAGTACAGGCGGGGTTAGCAATCAGCCCCAGCATTTT. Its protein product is CASTGGVSNQPQHF.

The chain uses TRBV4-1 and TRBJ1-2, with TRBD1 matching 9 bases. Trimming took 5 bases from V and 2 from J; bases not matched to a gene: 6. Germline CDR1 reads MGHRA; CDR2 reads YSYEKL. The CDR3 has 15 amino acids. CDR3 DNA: TGCGCCAGCAGCTCGGGACAGGGACCCAACTATGGCTACACCTTC. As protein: CASSSGQGPNYGYTF.

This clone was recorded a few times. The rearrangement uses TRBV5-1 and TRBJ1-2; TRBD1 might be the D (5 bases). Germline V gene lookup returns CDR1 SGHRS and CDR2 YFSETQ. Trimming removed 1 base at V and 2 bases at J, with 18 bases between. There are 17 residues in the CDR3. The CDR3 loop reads CASSLWTSDQSNYGYTF. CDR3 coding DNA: TGCGCCAGCAGCTTGTGGACATCGGACCAATCAAACTATGGCTACACCTTC.

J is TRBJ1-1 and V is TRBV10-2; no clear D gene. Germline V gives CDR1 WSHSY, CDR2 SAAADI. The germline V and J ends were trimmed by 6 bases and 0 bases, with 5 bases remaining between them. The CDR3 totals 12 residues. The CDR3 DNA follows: TGCGCCAGCAGGAACATGAACACTGAAGCTTTCTTT. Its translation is CASRNMNTEAFF.

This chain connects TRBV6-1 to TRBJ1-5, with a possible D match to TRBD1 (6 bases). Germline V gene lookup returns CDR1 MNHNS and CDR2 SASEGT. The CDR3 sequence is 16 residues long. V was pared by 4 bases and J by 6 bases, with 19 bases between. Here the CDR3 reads CASSATGTLNSQPQHF. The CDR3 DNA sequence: TGTGCCAGCAGTGCAACCGGGACACTAAATAGTCAGCCCCAGCATTTT.

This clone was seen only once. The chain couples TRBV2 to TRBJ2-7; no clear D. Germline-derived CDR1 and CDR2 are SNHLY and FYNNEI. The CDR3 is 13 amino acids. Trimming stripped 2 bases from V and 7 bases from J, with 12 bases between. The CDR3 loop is CASSESGSWEQYF. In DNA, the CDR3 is TGTGCCAGCAGTGAATCTGGTAGCTGGGAGCAGTACTTC.

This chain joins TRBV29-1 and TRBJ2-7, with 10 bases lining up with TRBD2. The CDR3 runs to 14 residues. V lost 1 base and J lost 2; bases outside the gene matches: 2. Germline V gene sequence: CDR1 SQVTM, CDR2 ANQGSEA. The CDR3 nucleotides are TGCAGCGTTGAAGGGAGCGGGGGGGCCTACGAGCAGTACTTC. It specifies CSVEGSGGAYEQYF.

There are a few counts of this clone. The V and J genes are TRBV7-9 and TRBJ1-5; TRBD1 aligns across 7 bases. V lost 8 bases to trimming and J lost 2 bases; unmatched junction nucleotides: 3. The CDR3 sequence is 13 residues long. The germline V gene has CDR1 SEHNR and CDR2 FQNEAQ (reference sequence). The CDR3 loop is CASQTGGNQPQHF. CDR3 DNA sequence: TGTGCCAGCCAAACAGGGGGCAATCAGCCCCAGCATTTT.

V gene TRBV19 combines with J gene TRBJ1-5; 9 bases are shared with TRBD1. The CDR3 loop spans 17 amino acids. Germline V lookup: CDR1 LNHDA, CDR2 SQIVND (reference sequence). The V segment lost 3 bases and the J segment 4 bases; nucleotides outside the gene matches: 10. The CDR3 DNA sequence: TGTGCCAGTAGTATCGGACAGGGGCCTTTTAGTAATCAGCCCCAGCATTTT. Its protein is CASSIGQGPFSNQPQHF.

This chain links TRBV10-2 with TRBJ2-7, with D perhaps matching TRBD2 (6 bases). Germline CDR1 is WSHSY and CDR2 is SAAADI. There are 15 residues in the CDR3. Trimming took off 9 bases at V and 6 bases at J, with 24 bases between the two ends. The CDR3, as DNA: TGCGCCAGACATCCCAATCTCGTAGGGGACTTCGAGCAGTACGTC. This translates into CARHPNLVGDFEQYV.

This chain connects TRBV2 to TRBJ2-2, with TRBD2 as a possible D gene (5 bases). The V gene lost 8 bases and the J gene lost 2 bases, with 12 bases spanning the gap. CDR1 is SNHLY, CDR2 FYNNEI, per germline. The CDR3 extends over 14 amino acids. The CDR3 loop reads CASAASPNTGELFF. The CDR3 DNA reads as TGTGCCAGCGCTGCTAGCCCCAACACCGGGGAGCTGTTTTTT.

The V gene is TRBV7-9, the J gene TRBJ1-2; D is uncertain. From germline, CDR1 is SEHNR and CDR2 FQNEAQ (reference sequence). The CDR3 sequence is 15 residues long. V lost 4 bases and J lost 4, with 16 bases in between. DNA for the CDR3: TGTGCCAGCAGCTCAAGGGTTGAGGGCGTCTATGGCTACACCTTC. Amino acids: CASSSRVEGVYGYTF.

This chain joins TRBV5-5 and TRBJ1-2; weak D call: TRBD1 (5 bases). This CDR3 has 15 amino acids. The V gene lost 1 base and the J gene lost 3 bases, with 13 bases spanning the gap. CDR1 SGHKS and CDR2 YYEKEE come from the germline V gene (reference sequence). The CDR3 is CASSLHRTIYYGYTF. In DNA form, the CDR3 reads TGTGCCAGCAGCTTGCACAGGACGATTTACTATGGCTACACCTTC.

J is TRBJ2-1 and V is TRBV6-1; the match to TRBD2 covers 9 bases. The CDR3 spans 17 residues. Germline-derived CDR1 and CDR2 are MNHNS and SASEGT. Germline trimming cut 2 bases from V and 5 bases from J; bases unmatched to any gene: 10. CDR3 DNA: TGTGCCAGCAGTGAACTAGCGGGGAGCGTTATAAACAATGAGCAGTTCTTC. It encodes CASSELAGSVINNEQFF.